Given below is one T cell receptor (beta chain) in context. These data originate in a study of blood T cell repertoires in COVID-19. The table came from immunoSEQ multiplex PCR; TCRdb's copy has only in-frame clones and leaves some out. The sample includes around 250,000 clones, roughly 90% of them seen just once. The ends lost 7 bases at V and 6 bases at J; junction bases unmatched: 16. The CDR3 extends over 17 amino acids. Germline-derived CDR1 and CDR2 are MDHEN and SYDVKM. Sequencing was carried out using peripheral blood. The chain uses TRBV28 and TRBJ2-2, with TRBD2 identical over 8 bases. This TCR was sampled from a man aged 55-75 years with acute or convalescent COVID-19. CDR3 sequence (DNA): TGTGCCAGCACTCGACTCAGGACTAGCTTTTACGCCGGGGAGCTGTTTTTT. It yields the protein CASTRLRTSFYAGELFF.